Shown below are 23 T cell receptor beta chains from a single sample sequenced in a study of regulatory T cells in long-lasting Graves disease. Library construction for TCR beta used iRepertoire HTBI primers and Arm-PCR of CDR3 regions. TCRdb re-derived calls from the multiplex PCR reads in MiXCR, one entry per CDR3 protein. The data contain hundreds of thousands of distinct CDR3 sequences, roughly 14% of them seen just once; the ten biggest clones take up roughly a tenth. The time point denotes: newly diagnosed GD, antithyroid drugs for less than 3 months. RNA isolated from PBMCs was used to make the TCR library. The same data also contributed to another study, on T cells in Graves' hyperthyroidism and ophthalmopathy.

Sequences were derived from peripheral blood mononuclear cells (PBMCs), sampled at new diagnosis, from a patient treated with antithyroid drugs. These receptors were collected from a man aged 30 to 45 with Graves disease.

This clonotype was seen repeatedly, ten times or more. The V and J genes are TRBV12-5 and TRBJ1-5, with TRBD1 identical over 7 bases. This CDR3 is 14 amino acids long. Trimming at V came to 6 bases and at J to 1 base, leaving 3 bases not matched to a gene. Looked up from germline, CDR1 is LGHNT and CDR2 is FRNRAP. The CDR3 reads CASGGGASNQPQHF. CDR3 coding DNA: TGTGCTAGTGGAGGGGGCGCGAGCAATCAGCCCCAGCATTTT.

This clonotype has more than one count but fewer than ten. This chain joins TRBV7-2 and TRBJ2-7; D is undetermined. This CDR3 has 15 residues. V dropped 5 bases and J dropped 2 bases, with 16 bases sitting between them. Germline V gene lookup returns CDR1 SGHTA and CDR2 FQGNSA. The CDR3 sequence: CASSAQSTGPYEQYF. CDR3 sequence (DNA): TGTGCCAGCAGCGCGCAATCGACGGGCCCCTACGAGCAGTACTTC.

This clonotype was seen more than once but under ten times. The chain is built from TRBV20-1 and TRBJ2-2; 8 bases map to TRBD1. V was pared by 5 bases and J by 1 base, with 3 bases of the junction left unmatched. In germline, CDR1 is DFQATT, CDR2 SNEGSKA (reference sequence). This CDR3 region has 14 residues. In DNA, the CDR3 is TGCAGTGCTCCTGGACAGGGGAACACCGGGGAGCTGTTTTTT. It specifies CSAPGQGNTGELFF.

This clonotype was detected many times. CDR3 region: CSARSLGEAFF. Here the CDR3 DNA reads TGCAGTGCTAGGTCCCTCGGGGAAGCTTTCTTT. This chain joins TRBV20-1 and TRBJ1-1; D uncertain. This CDR3 has 11 residues. Germline V CDR1 and CDR2: DFQATT, SNEGSKA (reference sequence). Between the trimmed V and J ends, which lost 3 bases and 8 bases, there was a span of 10 bases.

The CDR3: CSARTDGTDTQYF. CDR3 DNA sequence: TGCAGTGCTAGGACAGACGGCACAGATACGCAGTATTTT. The chain has TRBV20-1 and TRBJ2-3, with TRBD1 as a possible D gene (5 bases). The CDR3 has 13 residues. CDR1 is DFQATT, CDR2 SNEGSKA, per germline (reference sequence). Trimming took 3 bases from V and 1 from J, leaving 8 bases between them.

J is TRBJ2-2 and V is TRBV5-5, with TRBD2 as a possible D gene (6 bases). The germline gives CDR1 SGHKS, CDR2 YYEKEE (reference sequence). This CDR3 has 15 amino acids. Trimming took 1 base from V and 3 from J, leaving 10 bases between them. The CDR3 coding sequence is TGTGCCAGCAGCTTGTCCCGGGGGTACACCGGGGAGCTGTTTTTT. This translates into CASSLSRGYTGELFF.

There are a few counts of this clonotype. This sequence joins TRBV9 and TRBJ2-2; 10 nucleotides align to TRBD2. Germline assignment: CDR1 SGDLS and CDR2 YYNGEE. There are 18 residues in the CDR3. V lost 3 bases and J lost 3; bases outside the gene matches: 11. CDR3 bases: TGTGCCAGCAGCGATTCTAGCGGGAGAGGGGAGTACACCGGGGAGCTGTTTTTT. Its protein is CASSDSSGRGEYTGELFF.

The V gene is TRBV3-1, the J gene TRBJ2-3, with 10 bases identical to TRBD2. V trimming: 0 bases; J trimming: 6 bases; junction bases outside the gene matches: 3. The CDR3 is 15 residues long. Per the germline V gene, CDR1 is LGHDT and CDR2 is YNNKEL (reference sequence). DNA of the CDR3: TGTGCCAGCAGCCAAGAACTAGCGGGATCCGATACGCAGTATTTT. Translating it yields CASSQELAGSDTQYF.

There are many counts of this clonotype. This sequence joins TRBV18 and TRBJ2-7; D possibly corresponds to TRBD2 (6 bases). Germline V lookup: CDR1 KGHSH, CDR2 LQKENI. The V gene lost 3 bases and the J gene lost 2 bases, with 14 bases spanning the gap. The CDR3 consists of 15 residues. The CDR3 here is CASSPGSGSTYEQYF. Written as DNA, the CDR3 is TGTGCCAGCTCACCGGGTAGCGGCTCTACCTACGAGCAGTACTTC.

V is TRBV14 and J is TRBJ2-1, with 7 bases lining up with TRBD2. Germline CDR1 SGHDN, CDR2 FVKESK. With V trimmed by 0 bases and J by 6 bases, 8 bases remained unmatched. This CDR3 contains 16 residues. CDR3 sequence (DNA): TGTGCCAGCAGCCAAGAACACCGCGGGAGTCGCAATGAGCAGTTCTTC. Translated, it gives CASSQEHRGSRNEQFF.

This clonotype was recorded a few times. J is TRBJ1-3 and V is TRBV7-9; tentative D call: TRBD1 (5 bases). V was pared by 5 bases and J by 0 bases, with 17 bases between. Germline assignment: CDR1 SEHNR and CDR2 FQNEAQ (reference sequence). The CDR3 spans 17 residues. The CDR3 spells CASSLRDPPSSGNTIYF. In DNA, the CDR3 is TGTGCCAGCAGCCTTCGGGACCCGCCGAGCTCTGGAAACACCATATATTTT.

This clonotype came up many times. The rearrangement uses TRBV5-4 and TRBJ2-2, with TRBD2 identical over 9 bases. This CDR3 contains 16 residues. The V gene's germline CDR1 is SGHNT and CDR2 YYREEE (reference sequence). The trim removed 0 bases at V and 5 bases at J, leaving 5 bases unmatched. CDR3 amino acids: CASSLVGGRATGELFF. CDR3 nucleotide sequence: TGTGCCAGCAGCTTGGTTGGCGGGAGGGCTACCGGGGAGCTGTTTTTT.

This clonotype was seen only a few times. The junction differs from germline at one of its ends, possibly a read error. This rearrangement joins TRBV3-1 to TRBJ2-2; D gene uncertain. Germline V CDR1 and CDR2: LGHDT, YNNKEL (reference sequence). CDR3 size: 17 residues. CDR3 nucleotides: TGTGCCGGCAGCCGGAATACCGGGCTCAAGAACACCGGGGAGCTGTTTTTT. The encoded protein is CAGSRNTGLKNTGELFF.

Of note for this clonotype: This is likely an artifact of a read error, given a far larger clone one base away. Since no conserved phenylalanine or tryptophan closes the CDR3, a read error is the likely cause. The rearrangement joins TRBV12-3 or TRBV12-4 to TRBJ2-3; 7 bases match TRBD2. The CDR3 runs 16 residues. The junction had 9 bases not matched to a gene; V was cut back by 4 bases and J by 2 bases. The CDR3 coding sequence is TGTGCCAGCAGTTCTCGTGGCGGGAGAGTCACAGATACGCAGTATTCT. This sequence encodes CASSSRGGRVTDTQYS.

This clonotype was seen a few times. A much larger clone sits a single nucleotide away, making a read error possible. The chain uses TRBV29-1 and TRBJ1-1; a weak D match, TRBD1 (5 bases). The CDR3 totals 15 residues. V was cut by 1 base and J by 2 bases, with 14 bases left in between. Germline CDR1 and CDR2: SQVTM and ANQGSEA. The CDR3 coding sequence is TGCAGCGTTGAAGGGCGGGGGGGAATCAACACTGAAGCTTTCTTT. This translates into CSVEGRGGINTEAFF.

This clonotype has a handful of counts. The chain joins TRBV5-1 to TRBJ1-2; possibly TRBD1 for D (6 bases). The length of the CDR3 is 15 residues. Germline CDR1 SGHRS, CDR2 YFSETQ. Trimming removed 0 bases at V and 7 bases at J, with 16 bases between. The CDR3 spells CASSLDGQGTIGYTF. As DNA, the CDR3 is TGCGCCAGCAGCTTGGATGGGCAGGGGACAATTGGCTACACCTTC. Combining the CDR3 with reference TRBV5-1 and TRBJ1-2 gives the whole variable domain KAGVTQTPRYLIKTRGQQVTLSCSPISGHRSVSWYQQTPGQGLQFLFEYFSETQRNKGNFPGRFSGRQFSNSRSEMNVSTLELGDSALYLCASSLDGQGTIGYTFGSGTRLTVV.

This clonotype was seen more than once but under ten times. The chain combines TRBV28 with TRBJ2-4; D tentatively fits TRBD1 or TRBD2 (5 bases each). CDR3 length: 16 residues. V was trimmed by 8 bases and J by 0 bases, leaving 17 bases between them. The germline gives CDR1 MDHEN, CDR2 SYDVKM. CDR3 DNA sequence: TGTGCCAGCTTCACTTCGGGGCCCTTAGCCAAAAACATTCAGTACTTC. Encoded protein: CASFTSGPLAKNIQYF. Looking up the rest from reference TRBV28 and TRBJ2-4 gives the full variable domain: DVKVTQSSRYLVKRTGEKVFLECVQDMDHENMFWYRQDPGLGLRLIYFSYDVKMKEKGDIPEGYSVSREKKERFSLILESASTNQTSMYLCASFTSGPLAKNIQYFGAGTRLSVL.

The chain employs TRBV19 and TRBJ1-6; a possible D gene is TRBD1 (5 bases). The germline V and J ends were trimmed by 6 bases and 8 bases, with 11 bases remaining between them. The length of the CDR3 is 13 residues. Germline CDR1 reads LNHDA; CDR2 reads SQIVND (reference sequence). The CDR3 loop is CASSDRLYSPLHF. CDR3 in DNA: TGTGCCAGTAGCGACAGATTGTATTCACCCCTCCACTTT.

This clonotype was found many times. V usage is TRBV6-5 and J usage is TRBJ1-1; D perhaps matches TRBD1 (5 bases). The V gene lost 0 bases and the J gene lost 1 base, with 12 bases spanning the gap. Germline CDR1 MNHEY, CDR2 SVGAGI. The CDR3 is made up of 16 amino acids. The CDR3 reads CASSYSGLGGNTEAFF. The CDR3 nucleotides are TGTGCCAGCAGTTACTCGGGCCTGGGGGGGAACACTGAAGCTTTCTTT.

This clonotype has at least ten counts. The CDR3 sequence: CASSLASEKLFF. In DNA, the CDR3 is TGTGCCAGCAGCTTAGCCTCTGAAAAACTGTTTTTT. J is TRBJ1-4 and V is TRBV11-2; no clear D. Germline loops: CDR1 SGHAT, CDR2 FQNNGV. V dropped 1 base and J dropped 7 bases, with 4 bases sitting between them. The CDR3 length is 12 residues.

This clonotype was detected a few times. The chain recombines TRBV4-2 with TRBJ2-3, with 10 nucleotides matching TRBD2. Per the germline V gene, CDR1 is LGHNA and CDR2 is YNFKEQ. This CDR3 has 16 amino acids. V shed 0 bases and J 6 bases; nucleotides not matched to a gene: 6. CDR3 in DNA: TGTGCCAGCAGCCAAGACATTACGACTAGCGGGGATACGCAGTATTTT. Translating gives CASSQDITTSGDTQYF.

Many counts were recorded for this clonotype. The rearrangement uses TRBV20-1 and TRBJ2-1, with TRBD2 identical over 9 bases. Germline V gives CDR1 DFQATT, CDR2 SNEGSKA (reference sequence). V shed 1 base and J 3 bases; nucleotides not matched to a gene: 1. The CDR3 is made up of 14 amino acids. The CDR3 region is CSARGLADYNEQFF. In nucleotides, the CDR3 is TGCAGTGCTAGAGGACTAGCGGACTACAATGAGCAGTTCTTC.

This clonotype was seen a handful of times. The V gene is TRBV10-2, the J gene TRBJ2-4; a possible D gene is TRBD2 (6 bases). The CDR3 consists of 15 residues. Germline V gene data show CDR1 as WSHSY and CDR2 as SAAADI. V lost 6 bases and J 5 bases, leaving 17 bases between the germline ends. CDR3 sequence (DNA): TGCGCCAGCAGGAGAACTAGCAGCCCTGAAAACATTCAGTACTTC. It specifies CASRRTSSPENIQYF.